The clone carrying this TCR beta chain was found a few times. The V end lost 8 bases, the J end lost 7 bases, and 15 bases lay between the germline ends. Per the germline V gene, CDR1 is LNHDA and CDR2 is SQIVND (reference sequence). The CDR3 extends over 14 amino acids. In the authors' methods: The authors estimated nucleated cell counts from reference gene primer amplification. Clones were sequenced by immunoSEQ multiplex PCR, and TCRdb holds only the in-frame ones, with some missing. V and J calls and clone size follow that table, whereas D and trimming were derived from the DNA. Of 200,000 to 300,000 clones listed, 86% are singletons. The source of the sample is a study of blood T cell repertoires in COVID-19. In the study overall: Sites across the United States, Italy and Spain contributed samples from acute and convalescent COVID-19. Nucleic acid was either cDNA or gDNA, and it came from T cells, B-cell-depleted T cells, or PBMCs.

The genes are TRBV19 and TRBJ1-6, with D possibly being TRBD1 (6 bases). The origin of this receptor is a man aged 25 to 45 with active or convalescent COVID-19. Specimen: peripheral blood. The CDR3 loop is CASRDTRGNSPLHF. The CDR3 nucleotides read TGTGCCAGTCGGGACACGCGGGGGAATTCACCCCTCCACTTT.